The present TCR beta chain was sequenced within a study of CD8+ T cells in alopecia areata. Specified treatment: oral pan-JAK inhibitor, 5-10 mg twice daily. Separation by sorting yielded CD4+ and CD8+ T cells from PBMCs. As the sequencing template, cDNA was produced by extracting RNA and reverse transcribing it. The protocol was immunoSEQ multiplex PCR, while the TCRdb copy is restricted to in-frame clones and leaves out a portion. The sample lists 90,000 to 150,000 clones, 53% seen once, with approximately 0.5% in the top ten. A word on this clone: Its matching antigen is unknown.

The germline V gene encodes CDR1 SEHNR and CDR2 FQNEAQ (reference sequence). This CDR3 spans 13 amino acids. Trimming took off 4 bases at V and 8 bases at J, with 12 bases between the two ends. General study points: On tofacitinib, scalp clonality and expanded CD8+ clones among top 100 fell significantly. During tofacitinib treatment, many expanded lesional clones remained in scalp and blood.

Here the sequenced sample was CD4+ T cells sorted from blood, taken at week 4, from a patient treated with tofacitinib. The sequence came from a human donor with alopecia areata. The rearrangement joins TRBV7-9 to TRBJ2-1; D unresolved. The CDR3 reads CASSSGSVYEQFF. CDR3 sequence (DNA): TGTGCCAGCAGCTCAGGATCCGTCTATGAGCAGTTCTTC. The full variable domain, rest sourced from reference TRBV7-9 and TRBJ2-1, is DTGVSQNPRHKITKRGQNVTFRCDPISEHNRLYWYRQTLGQGPEFLTYFQNEAQLEKSRLLSDRFSAERPKGSFSTLEIQRTEQGDSAMYLCASSSGSVYEQFFGPGTRLTVL.